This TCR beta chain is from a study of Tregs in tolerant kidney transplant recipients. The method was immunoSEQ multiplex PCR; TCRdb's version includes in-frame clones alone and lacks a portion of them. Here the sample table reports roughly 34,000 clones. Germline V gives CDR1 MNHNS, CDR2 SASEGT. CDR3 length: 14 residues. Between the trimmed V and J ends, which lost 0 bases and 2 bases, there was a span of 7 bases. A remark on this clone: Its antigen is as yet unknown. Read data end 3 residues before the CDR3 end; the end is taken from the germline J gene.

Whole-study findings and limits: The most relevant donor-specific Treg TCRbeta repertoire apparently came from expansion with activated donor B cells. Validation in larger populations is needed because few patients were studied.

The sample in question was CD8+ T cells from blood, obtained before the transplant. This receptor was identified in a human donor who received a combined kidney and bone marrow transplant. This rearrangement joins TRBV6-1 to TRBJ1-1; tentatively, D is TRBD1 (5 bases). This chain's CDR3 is CASSEAQGNTEAFF. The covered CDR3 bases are TGTGCCAGCAGTGAAGCCCAGGGTAACACTGAA.